This entry features one T cell receptor (beta chain) sequence. Its target is not known. The sample originates from a study of CD4 T cells in relation to SARS-CoV-2 and coronaviruses. Unexposed donor CD4+ T cells date from about 2011-2018, before the COVID-19 pandemic. After about 11 days of culture, CD4+ T cells were isolated. Testing used SARS-CoV-2 S/N and four cold-coronavirus spikes on unexposed-donor CD4+ T cells, cells permitting. Cultures held roughly 2 million PBMCs per well with approximately 10 IU/ml IL-2. The assay was immunoSEQ multiplex PCR, and TCRdb's table has in-frame clones only and misses some. The sample contains 24,000 or so clones, less than 80% of which appear only once. The germline V gene has CDR1 LGHNA and CDR2 YSLEER. This CDR3 region has 13 residues. V lost 6 bases and J lost 4, with 9 bases in between.

Sequencing input: CD4+ T cells from PBMCs, cultured in vitro. The chain couples TRBV4-3 to TRBJ2-2, with D perhaps being TRBD1 or TRBD2 (6 bases each). The clonotype comes from a human donor in good health. The CDR3 region has the DNA TGCGCCAGCAGAGGAGGGGGCACCGGGGAGCTGTTTTTT. This encodes CASRGGGTGELFF.